One and the same sample provided the 13 T cell receptor beta chains below, sequenced in a study of cytomegalovirus exposure and HLA in healthy donors. Vbeta (60) and Jbeta (13) primers were used in the PCR. Libraries were prepared by immunoSEQ multiplex PCR; TCRdb keeps only in-frame clonotypes and omits some of them. This sample has under 200,000 clones, with around 88% found just once. The sample comprised PBMCs. These receptors originate from a woman aged 30 to 39 in good health and CMV-seronegative.

The gene calls are TRBV18 and TRBJ2-7; D is perhaps TRBD2 (5 bases). CDR1 is KGHSH and CDR2 is LQKENI in the germline V gene. V lost 0 bases and J 5 bases, leaving 11 bases between the germline ends. The CDR3 extends over 14 amino acids. CDR3 sequence reads: CASSPPLRGNEQYF. The CDR3 bases are TGTGCCAGCTCACCACCTCTCCGGGGTAACGAGCAGTACTTC. Filled out from reference TRBV18 and TRBJ2-7, the complete variable domain reads NAGVMQNPRHLVRRRGQEARLRCSPMKGHSHVYWYRQLPEEGLKFMVYLQKENIIDESGMPKERFSAEFPKEGPSILRIQQVVRGDSAAYFCASSPPLRGNEQYFGPGTRLTVT.

This sequence joins TRBV6-5 and TRBJ2-2; TRBD2 aligns across 7 bases. The V gene's germline CDR1 is MNHEY and CDR2 SVGAGI. The CDR3 runs to 15 residues. The junction had 16 bases not matched to a gene; V was cut back by 11 bases and J by 7 bases. The CDR3 DNA follows: TGTGCCCCTCGGGTGGGGGGGACTGGTGGCGGGGAGCTGTTTTTT. Its translation is CAPRVGGTGGGELFF.

The sample holds one count of this clone. CDR3 nucleotides: TGTGCCAGTCTCTTGGATGGGGACAGCCCCTACGAGCAGTACTTC. Amino acids: CASLLDGDSPYEQYF. This rearrangement joins TRBV21-1 to TRBJ2-7; the table assigns TRBD1, which was not confirmed against the DNA. TRBV21-1 is described as a pseudogene. The CDR3 is 15 amino acids.

On this clone itself: The sample has other DNA sequences that encode this CDR3 too. V usage is TRBV5-1 and J usage is TRBJ1-1; 7 nucleotides agree with TRBD1. With V trimmed by 4 bases and J by 1 base, 4 bases remained unmatched. Germline CDR1 reads SGHRS; CDR2 reads YFSETQ. The CDR3 extends over 14 amino acids. CDR3 loop: CASSRQGPNTEAFF. The CDR3 DNA reads TGCGCCAGCAGCAGACAGGGCCCGAACACTGAAGCTTTCTTT.

V gene TRBV5-4 combines with J gene TRBJ2-6; 8 bases match TRBD1. CDR1 and CDR2 from the germline V gene are SGHNT and YYREEE (reference sequence). V trimming: 1 base; J trimming: 5 bases; junction bases outside the gene matches: 11. CDR3 size: 18 residues. In DNA, the CDR3 is TGTGCCAGCAGCTTGCTAGGACAGGGCCCTTCTTGGGCCAACGTCCTGACTTTC. Translation gives CASSLLGQGPSWANVLTF.

V gene TRBV28 combines with J gene TRBJ2-7; TRBD2 matches at 7 bases. In germline, CDR1 is MDHEN, CDR2 SYDVKM. The CDR3 length is 13 residues. V shed 6 bases, J shed 5 bases, and the junction held 7 bases outside the gene matches. CDR3 bases: TGTGCCAGCAGGTACTCGGCGGGAGACGAGCAGTACTTC. Encoded protein: CASRYSAGDEQYF. Supplemented by reference TRBV28 and TRBJ2-7, the full variable domain reads DVKVTQSSRYLVKRTGEKVFLECVQDMDHENMFWYRQDPGLGLRLIYFSYDVKMKEKGDIPEGYSVSREKKERFSLILESASTNQTSMYLCASRYSAGDEQYFGPGTRLTVT.

V and J are TRBV27 and TRBJ1-1, with D possibly matching TRBD1 (5 bases). V was cut by 8 bases and J by 5 bases, with 21 bases left in between. The CDR3 extends over 15 amino acids. CDR1 MNHEY and CDR2 SMNVEV come from the germline V gene (reference sequence). The CDR3 reads CASRGRGAAKTEAFF. The CDR3 region has the DNA TGTGCCAGCCGGGGGAGGGGTGCGGCGAAGACTGAAGCTTTCTTT.

V and J are TRBV11-3 and TRBJ2-2; 7 bases agree with TRBD2. Losses at the gene ends were 0 bases for V and 10 bases for J; bases not matched to a gene: 11. Germline V gene sequence: CDR1 SGHNT, CDR2 YENEEA. CDR3 length equals 16 residues. The CDR3 protein is CASSLDLRAGVEELFF. For the CDR3, the DNA is TGTGCCAGCAGCTTAGATCTAAGGGCGGGAGTAGAGGAGCTGTTTTTT. Full variable domain (missing parts from reference TRBV11-3 and TRBJ2-2): EAGVVQSPRYKIIEKKQPVAFWCNPISGHNTLYWYLQNLGQGPELLIRYENEEAVDDSQLPKDRFSAERLKGVDSTLKIQPAELGDSAVYLCASSLDLRAGVEELFFGEGSRLTVL.

This chain uses TRBV28 with TRBJ2-3; 7 nucleotides line up with TRBD2. Germline loops: CDR1 MDHEN, CDR2 SYDVKM. V lost 4 bases, J lost 6 bases, and 10 bases stayed unmatched. CDR3 length equals 15 residues. CDR3 protein: CASSSGGLQTDTQYF. CDR3 nucleotide sequence: TGTGCCAGCAGTTCGGGGGGACTGCAGACCGATACGCAGTATTTT.

This clone was found a few times. V gene TRBV2 combines with J gene TRBJ2-7; D is unresolved. This CDR3 contains 12 residues. Germline CDR1 and CDR2: SNHLY and FYNNEI. CDR3 sequence reads: CACAAASYEQYF. In nucleotides, the CDR3 is TGTGCTTGTGCGGCGGCATCCTACGAGCAGTACTTC.

CDR3 protein: CASSLIGVGAEAFF. CDR3 DNA: TGTGCCAGCAGCTTGATCGGGGTTGGGGCTGAAGCTTTCTTT. The chain has TRBV5-4 and TRBJ1-1; no firm D call. The germline V and J ends were trimmed by 1 base and 6 bases, with 13 bases remaining between them. This CDR3 spans 14 amino acids. Germline assignment: CDR1 SGHNT and CDR2 YYREEE (reference sequence).

The chain uses TRBV9 and TRBJ1-4; no clear D. The CDR3 is 15 amino acids. Trimming stripped 0 bases from V and 4 bases from J, with 10 bases between. Germline CDR1 is SGDLS and CDR2 is YYNGEE. This chain's CDR3 is CASSVALAFNEKLFF. CDR3 nucleotide sequence: TGTGCCAGCAGCGTAGCTTTGGCCTTTAATGAAAAACTGTTTTTT.

The chain has TRBV4-1 and TRBJ1-3, with 9 bases matching TRBD1. The V segment lost 2 bases and the J segment 4 bases; nucleotides outside the gene matches: 6. Per the germline V gene, CDR1 is MGHRA and CDR2 is YSYEKL. CDR3 size: 16 residues. CDR3 amino acids: CASSQSQGAPGNTIYF. CDR3 in DNA: TGCGCCAGCAGCCAATCACAGGGGGCCCCAGGAAACACCATATATTTT.